One sample yielded the 21 T cell receptor beta chains listed below, sequenced in a study of T cells in Graves' hyperthyroidism and ophthalmopathy. What was amplified from RNA transcripts were TCR beta CDR3 regions. Initially, a first-round RT-PCR of the TCR CDR3 employed the HTBI primer set. TCRdb used MiXCR to reprocess the multiplex PCR reads, holding one entry per CDR3 protein. This sample has a few hundred thousand distinct CDR3 sequences, with around 16% found just once. Material: blood. These receptors were obtained from a middle-aged woman with Graves' ophthalmopathy.

This clonotype was counted once. This sequence joins TRBV7-8 and TRBJ2-5; 8 nucleotides line up with TRBD2. The CDR3 is 16 residues long. V was clipped by 10 bases and J by 0 bases; unmatched bases: 13. The germline CDR1 and CDR2 sequences are SGHVS and FQNEAQ. The CDR3 loop reads CATRGGAGVYQETQYF. CDR3 nucleotide sequence: TGTGCCACCCGGGGGGGGGCAGGGGTGTACCAAGAGACCCAGTACTTC.

This clonotype was seen ten or more times. The CDR3 loop reads CASRAQSRGNEQFF. DNA of the CDR3: TGTGCCAGCAGAGCCCAATCTAGGGGCAATGAGCAGTTCTTC. The chain carries TRBV2 and TRBJ2-1, with D possibly being TRBD1 (5 bases). V was pared by 6 bases and J by 6 bases, with 15 bases between. The CDR3 has 14 amino acids. Per germline, CDR1 SNHLY and CDR2 FYNNEI.

At least ten counts were recorded for this clonotype. The gene calls are TRBV7-2 and TRBJ1-4; tentatively, D is TRBD1 (6 bases). V was clipped by 6 bases and J by 0 bases, with 17 bases between them. Germline values: CDR1 SGHTA, CDR2 FQGNSA. The CDR3 covers 17 residues. CDR3 sequence (DNA): TGTGCCAGCAGTCACACAGGGTCCCACACAACTAATGAAAAACTGTTTTTT. Its protein product is CASSHTGSHTTNEKLFF. Combining the CDR3 with reference TRBV7-2 and TRBJ1-4 gives the whole variable domain GAGVSQSPSNKVTEKGKDVELRCDPISGHTALYWYRQSLGQGLEFLIYFQGNSAPDKSGLPSDRFSAERTGGSVSTLTIQRTQQEDSAVYLCASSHTGSHTTNEKLFFGSGTQLSVL.

The chain is built from TRBV10-3 and TRBJ2-1; D could derive from TRBD1 or TRBD2 (5 bases each). V lost 11 bases, J lost 4 bases, and 18 bases lay in between. Per germline, CDR1 ENHRY and CDR2 SYGVKD. CDR3 length: 14 residues. In DNA form, the CDR3 reads TGTGCCGGGGCCCGACGGGACGTTTACAATGAGCAGTTCTTC. It yields the protein CAGARRDVYNEQFF.

The table lists this clonotype with many counts. The chain couples TRBV18 to TRBJ2-2; D gene uncertain. There are 16 residues in the CDR3. CDR1 and CDR2 (germline): KGHSH, LQKENI. Trimming left V 1 base short and J 3 bases short, with 12 bases between. Written as DNA, the CDR3 is TGTGCCAGCTCACCACGGTGGATCACGGACACCGGGGAGCTGTTTTTT. Its protein is CASSPRWITDTGELFF.

Concerning this clonotype itself: Being one base from a much bigger clone, this may be a read error. The V gene is TRBV3-1, the J gene TRBJ1-1; D is unresolved. The V and J ends lost 0 bases and 7 bases respectively, with 6 bases between them. Germline V gives CDR1 LGHDT, CDR2 YNNKEL (reference sequence). The CDR3 sequence is 12 residues long. CDR3 region: CASSQDRNEAFF. Written as DNA, the CDR3 is TGTGCCAGCAGCCAAGACCGAAATGAAGCTTTCTTT.

This clonotype was recorded at least ten times. This sequence joins TRBV3-1 and TRBJ2-3; D gene ambiguous. This CDR3 region has 14 residues. Trimming took off 4 bases at V and 1 base at J, with 9 bases between the two ends. Germline V gene lookup returns CDR1 LGHDT and CDR2 YNNKEL (reference sequence). The CDR3 coding sequence is TGTGCCAGCAGCCGAAGCCCGGGCACAGATACGCAGTATTTT. This translates into CASSRSPGTDTQYF.

This clonotype has ten or more counts. V is TRBV7-9 and J is TRBJ2-1; D is unclear. V dropped 2 bases and J dropped 4 bases, with 3 bases sitting between them. This CDR3 is 12 amino acids long. Per germline, CDR1 SEHNR and CDR2 FQNEAQ (reference sequence). CDR3 sequence reads: CASSLQYNEQFF. The CDR3 bases are TGTGCCAGCAGCTTACAGTACAATGAGCAGTTCTTC.

This clonotype was found a few times. The chain has TRBV6-2 or TRBV6-3 and TRBJ2-3; 7 bases match TRBD2. The length of the CDR3 is 16 residues. V lost 5 bases and J lost 6; bases outside the gene matches: 14. Germline CDR1 MNHEY, CDR2 SVGEGT. The CDR3, as DNA: TGTGCCAGCAGTACCCCTAGCGGTGGGGCTTTGGATACGCAGTATTTT. Protein product: CASSTPSGGALDTQYF.

V is TRBV7-9 and J is TRBJ1-6; 7 positions agree with TRBD1. Germline CDR1 reads SEHNR; CDR2 reads FQNEAQ (reference sequence). The CDR3 consists of 15 residues. J lost 14 bases, V lost 4 bases, and 14 bases had no gene match. The CDR3 region is CASSSFQDRFGALHF. CDR3 nucleotides: TGTGCCAGCAGCTCATTCCAGGACAGGTTTGGGGCCCTCCACTTT. Filled out from reference TRBV7-9 and TRBJ1-6, the complete variable domain reads DTGVSQNPRHKITKRGQNVTFRCDPISEHNRLYWYRQTLGQGPEFLTYFQNEAQLEKSRLLSDRFSAERPKGSFSTLEIQRTEQGDSAMYLCASSSFQDRFGALHFGNGTRLTVT.

The chain is built from TRBV5-6 and TRBJ1-3; no definite D call. The germline CDR1 and CDR2 sequences are SGHDT and YYEEEE. The CDR3 consists of 14 residues. Trimming took off 1 base at V and 2 bases at J, with 7 bases between the two ends. The CDR3 is CASSLRVAGNTIYF. CDR3 bases: TGTGCCAGCAGCTTGCGTGTGGCTGGAAACACCATATATTTT.

DNA for the CDR3: TGTGCCAGTAGTAGGTCGGGCCTCAGCACAGATACGCAGTATTTT. Translation gives CASSRSGLSTDTQYF. The chain employs TRBV19 and TRBJ2-3, with D uncertain. CDR1 and CDR2 (germline): LNHDA, SQIVND (reference sequence). The CDR3 runs to 15 residues. The V end lost 4 bases, the J end lost 0 bases, and 11 bases lay between the germline ends.

This clonotype was counted ten times or more. The V gene is TRBV10-3, the J gene TRBJ2-1; 7 bases map to TRBD2. Germline V gene data show CDR1 as ENHRY and CDR2 as SYGVKD. V trimming: 3 bases; J trimming: 6 bases; junction bases outside the gene matches: 11. The CDR3 runs to 16 residues. CDR3 residues: CAISDRGGTTGNEQFF. Here the CDR3 DNA reads TGTGCCATCAGTGATCGCGGGGGAACTACTGGCAATGAGCAGTTCTTC.

The gene calls are TRBV5-4 and TRBJ2-7; possible D gene TRBD2, 5 bases. The V end was cut by 0 bases, the J end by 4 bases, with 11 bases between. The germline V gene has CDR1 SGHNT and CDR2 YYREEE (reference sequence). The CDR3 sequence is 14 residues long. In nucleotides, the CDR3 is TGTGCCAGCAGCTTGGACCTTCGGGGTTACGAGCAGTACTTC. It translates to CASSLDLRGYEQYF.

This clonotype was counted ten times or more. The rearrangement joins TRBV20-1 to TRBJ1-4; 8 bases map to TRBD1. This CDR3 has 20 amino acids. The germline CDR1 and CDR2 sequences are DFQATT and SNEGSKA (reference sequence). The J segment lost 0 bases and the V segment lost 0 bases, leaving 15 bases of the junction unmatched. The CDR3 loop reads CSARDPTGASPQTTNEKLFF. The CDR3 nucleotides read TGCAGTGCTAGAGACCCGACAGGGGCCTCCCCTCAGACAACTAATGAAAAACTGTTTTTT.

This clonotype has a count of ten or more. This chain uses TRBV11-2 with TRBJ2-3; no reliable D call. V was cut by 5 bases and J by 2 bases, with 11 bases left in between. The V gene's germline CDR1 is SGHAT and CDR2 FQNNGV. This CDR3 spans 14 amino acids. CDR3: CASSKRHNTDTQYF. In nucleotides, the CDR3 is TGTGCCAGCAGCAAGAGACATAACACAGATACGCAGTATTTT.

The gene calls are TRBV6-2 or TRBV6-3 and TRBJ2-5, with D possibly called TRBD1 or TRBD2 (5 bases each). The V gene lost 2 bases and the J gene lost 3 bases, with 10 bases spanning the gap. Germline V gene data show CDR1 as MNHEY and CDR2 as SVGEGT. CDR3 length: 14 amino acids. CDR3 loop: CASSYAGTEETQYF. The CDR3 coding sequence is TGTGCCAGCAGTTACGCTGGGACCGAAGAGACCCAGTACTTC.

This clonotype has at least ten counts. The gene calls are TRBV14 and TRBJ1-2; 7 positions match TRBD1. V was pared by 1 base and J by 4 bases, with 0 bases of the junction left unmatched. The germline CDR1 and CDR2 sequences are SGHDN and FVKESK. This CDR3 region has 13 residues. The CDR3: CASSQGQGYGYTF. CDR3 DNA: TGTGCCAGCAGCCAAGGACAGGGCTATGGCTACACCTTC.

CDR3 nucleotides: TGTGCCATCGGGGGGGGCAAGGACACCGGGGAGCTGTTTTTT. Translating it yields CAIGGGKDTGELFF. The V gene is TRBV10-3, the J gene TRBJ2-2, with D possibly matching TRBD2 (7 bases). This CDR3 contains 14 residues. CDR1 and CDR2 from the germline V gene are ENHRY and SYGVKD. V gave up 8 bases and J gave up 3 bases, with 13 bases separating them.

This clonotype came up once. The chain uses TRBV12-3 or TRBV12-4 and TRBJ1-2; 9 positions match TRBD1. Unmatched junction bases numbered 11, after V lost 7 bases and J lost 5 bases. CDR3 size: 15 residues. CDR3 protein: CASTITGTGLYGYTF. The CDR3 DNA reads TGTGCCAGCACAATTACCGGGACAGGGTTATATGGCTACACCTTC.

The CDR3 reads CAISEGGGGVDEQYF. The CDR3 region has the DNA TGTGCCATCAGTGAGGGGGGGGGGGGCGTCGACGAGCAGTACTTC. The chain joins TRBV10-3 to TRBJ2-7, with D perhaps TRBD2 (7 bases). V lost 2 bases and J lost 5, with 16 bases in between. The CDR3 is made up of 15 amino acids. The germline CDR1 and CDR2 sequences are ENHRY and SYGVKD.